One and the same sample provided the 27 T cell receptor beta chains below, sequenced in a study of post-analysis software for immune sequencing data (dated by TCRdb to between 2014 and 2016). Library prep was done by PCR. TCRdb records Illumina HiSeq 2500 as the sequencer. To reduce PCR and sequencing biases, unique molecular identifiers were incorporated into the TCR beta cDNA libraries. Through fastp at Q25 and MiXCR, TCRdb rebuilt clones from the public reads, retaining in-frame beta chains. Each CDR3 protein gets just one entry, which takes the most common genes and DNA from the rows behind it. Counted in this sample were about 540,000 distinct CDR3 sequences; roughly 34% of them appeared once. Around 6% of the sample lies in the top ten. Their cognate antigens are unknown. What the research found in general, with its limitations: Patients showed significantly higher frequencies than controls for about 5 TRBV segments, among them TRBV5-6, TRBV5-1 and TRBV20-1.

The sample comprised blood. These receptors were collected from a girl aged 2 to 17 with multiple sclerosis.

This clonotype has a handful of counts. This rearrangement joins TRBV6-6 to TRBJ1-2; D call uncertain. V lost 6 bases and J lost 2, with 16 bases in between. CDR1 and CDR2 (germline): MNHNY, SVGAGI (reference sequence). The CDR3 totals 15 residues. CDR3 DNA sequence: TGTGCCAGCAGACCTGATCTGAACGGAAACTATGGCTACACCTTC. Encoded protein: CASRPDLNGNYGYTF.

Details on this clonotype: One junction end disagrees with the germline gene, perhaps due to a read error. The chain joins TRBV20-1 to TRBJ2-5, with 10 positions matching TRBD2. The germline gives CDR1 DFQATT, CDR2 SNEGSKA (reference sequence). CDR3 length equals 16 residues. The CDR3: CSARVGGLAGEETQNF. The CDR3 DNA reads TGCAGTGCTAGAGTTGGTGGGCTAGCGGGGGAAGAGACCCAGAACTTC.

The rearrangement uses TRBV9 and TRBJ1-6; TRBD1 matches 10 bases. The CDR3 sequence is 17 residues long. Losses at the gene ends were 4 bases for V and 4 bases for J; bases not matched to a gene: 8. Germline V gene lookup returns CDR1 SGDLS and CDR2 YYNGEE. The CDR3 spells CASSRRQGASYNSPLHF. Here the CDR3 DNA reads TGTGCCAGCAGCAGACGACAGGGGGCATCTTATAATTCACCCCTCCACTTT.

This clonotype was counted many times. The chain uses TRBV10-3 and TRBJ2-3, with D unclear. This CDR3 spans 14 amino acids. Germline values: CDR1 ENHRY, CDR2 SYGVKD. V was pared by 3 bases and J by 1 base, with 8 bases between. The CDR3 loop reads CAISEGRGTDTQYF. DNA for the CDR3: TGTGCCATCAGTGAAGGCAGAGGCACAGATACGCAGTATTTT.

CDR3 sequence: CASSLRQGGVSEQFF. The CDR3 DNA reads as TGTGCCAGCAGCTTAAGGCAGGGTGGGGTTTCTGAGCAGTTCTTC. The chain couples TRBV7-3 to TRBJ2-1, with D possibly being TRBD1 (5 bases). Germline V gene sequence: CDR1 SGHTA, CDR2 FQGTGA. This CDR3 is built from 15 residues. V was trimmed by 1 base and J by 9 bases, leaving 16 bases between them.

This clonotype is a singleton in its sample. The chain has TRBV12-3 or TRBV12-4 and TRBJ2-7; possibly TRBD1 for D (5 bases). Between the trimmed V and J ends, which lost 3 bases and 2 bases, there was a span of 11 bases. This CDR3 is built from 14 residues. The CDR3 bases are TGTGCCAGCAGTTTGATGCGACAGACCTACGAGCAGTACTTC. Translated: CASSLMRQTYEQYF.

The chain couples TRBV29-1 to TRBJ1-2; a possible D gene is TRBD1 (6 bases). Per the germline V gene, CDR1 is SQVTM and CDR2 is ANQGSEA. V lost 8 bases and J lost 0, with 16 bases in between. This CDR3 spans 14 amino acids. The CDR3 DNA reads TGCAGCCTGGGCACAGGGAGTACTAACTATGGCTACACCTTC. Its protein product is CSLGTGSTNYGYTF.

The chain links TRBV10-3 to TRBJ1-2; TRBD1 agrees at 9 bases. The germline CDR1 and CDR2 sequences are ENHRY and SYGVKD. V trimming: 11 bases; J trimming: 6 bases; junction bases outside the gene matches: 10. This CDR3 comprises 13 residues. In nucleotides, the CDR3 is TGTGCCGTAAACCGGGACAGGGTCGATGGCTACACCTTC. Amino acids: CAVNRDRVDGYTF.

The rearrangement joins TRBV19 to TRBJ2-1, with D possibly matching TRBD1 (6 bases). V dropped 5 bases and J dropped 6 bases, with 17 bases sitting between them. The CDR3 runs 15 residues. Germline V gives CDR1 LNHDA, CDR2 SQIVND (reference sequence). CDR3 in DNA: TGTGCCAGTAGTTTGGGGGCTAGCCACCTCAATGAGCAGTTCTTC. Protein: CASSLGASHLNEQFF. Together with reference TRBV19 and TRBJ2-1, the CDR3 gives the full variable domain: DGGITQSPKYLFRKEGQNVTLSCEQNLNHDAMYWYRQDPGQGLRLIYYSQIVNDFQKGDIAEGYSVSREKKESFPLTVTSAQKNPTAFYLCASSLGASHLNEQFFGPGTRLTVL.

This rearrangement joins TRBV5-1 to TRBJ2-4; 7 bases are shared with TRBD1. The DNA end is more similar to TRBJ2-7, so the J call may be wrong. CDR1 and CDR2 (germline): SGHRS, YFSETQ. CDR3 length: 15 residues. CDR3 bases: TGCGCCAGCAGCTTGGCAGGGGGATACTACTACGAGCAGTACTTC. It translates to CASSLAGGYYYEQYF.

This clonotype was recorded a few times. This chain uses TRBV2 with TRBJ2-7, with 7 bases identical to TRBD1. The ends lost 5 bases at V and 6 bases at J; junction bases unmatched: 4. CDR3 length: 12 amino acids. CDR1 and CDR2 (germline): SNHLY, FYNNEI. The CDR3 loop is CASSSDRLEQYF. The CDR3 DNA reads as TGTGCCAGCAGTTCGGACAGGCTCGAGCAGTACTTC.

The chain recombines TRBV20-1 with TRBJ1-2; 9 bases fit TRBD1. The CDR3 is made up of 12 amino acids. V shed 5 bases and J 5 bases; nucleotides not matched to a gene: 3. CDR1 DFQATT and CDR2 SNEGSKA come from the germline V gene (reference sequence). CDR3 loop: CSAPTGGYGYTF. The CDR3 DNA is TGCAGTGCTCCGACAGGGGGGTATGGCTACACCTTC.

In its sample, this clonotype was seen many times. Here the CDR3 DNA reads TGTGCCAGCAGGACTAGCGGATCGGATACGCAGTATTTT. Protein sequence: CASRTSGSDTQYF. The chain recombines TRBV7-2 with TRBJ2-3, with 9 positions matching TRBD2. CDR1 is SGHTA and CDR2 is FQGNSA in the germline V gene. The CDR3 is 13 amino acids. V lost 6 bases, J lost 6 bases, and 4 bases stayed unmatched.

The J gene is TRBJ1-4, the V gene TRBV2; TRBD1 might be the D (5 bases). CDR1 SNHLY and CDR2 FYNNEI come from the germline V gene. The CDR3 covers 16 residues. The V gene lost 0 bases and the J gene lost 7 bases, with 15 bases spanning the gap. The CDR3 loop is CASSEAGKGSGEKLFF. The CDR3 region has the DNA TGTGCCAGCAGTGAAGCAGGGAAGGGGTCCGGTGAAAAACTGTTTTTT.

There are a few counts of this clonotype. The chain couples TRBV6-2 or TRBV6-3 to TRBJ2-7, with D unresolved. The CDR3 has 13 residues. The germline CDR1 and CDR2 sequences are MNHEY and SVGEGT. V lost 4 bases to trimming and J lost 6 bases, with 13 bases between them. The CDR3 region has the DNA TGTGCCAGCAGTTTCCGCGACTTGCGCGAGCAGTACTTC. It specifies CASSFRDLREQYF.

Comment on this clonotype: A much larger clone differs from this one at a single base, so this may be a read error. V is TRBV29-1 and J is TRBJ2-5; unclear D gene. CDR1 is SQVTM and CDR2 is ANQGSEA in the germline V gene. The CDR3 totals 13 residues. The CDR3: CSVEDPGKETQDF. The CDR3 DNA reads as TGCAGCGTTGAAGATCCCGGAAAAGAGACCCAGGACTTC.

This clonotype has a handful of counts. For the CDR3, the DNA is TGTGCCAGCAGTGAAATGGGACAGCACCAAGAGACCCAGTACTTC. Translating gives CASSEMGQHQETQYF. V is TRBV6-1 and J is TRBJ2-5; 7 nucleotides agree with TRBD1. Germline assignment: CDR1 MNHNS and CDR2 SASEGT. Unmatched junction bases numbered 3, after V lost 2 bases and J lost 0 bases. The CDR3 consists of 15 residues.

This clonotype was recorded a few times. The rearrangement uses TRBV3-1 and TRBJ1-5, with D uncertain. The V gene's germline CDR1 is LGHDT and CDR2 YNNKEL (reference sequence). Trimming shortened V by 4 bases and J by 3 bases, and 7 bases separated the two germline ends. This CDR3 spans 13 amino acids. CDR3 nucleotides: TGTGCCAGCAGCCGGACCTTCAATCAGCCCCAGCATTTT. Translated: CASSRTFNQPQHF.

The chain combines TRBV24-1 with TRBJ2-3, with D maybe TRBD1 (5 bases). This CDR3 region has 14 residues. Trimming shortened V by 1 base and J by 5 bases, and 9 bases separated the two germline ends. Germline CDR1 reads KGHDR; CDR2 reads SFDVKD. The CDR3 DNA reads as TGTGCCACCAGTGATTTTGGGGCCCTAGATACGCAGTATTTT. This translates into CATSDFGALDTQYF.

The chain carries TRBV5-1 and TRBJ1-1, with 9 nucleotides matching TRBD1. Trimming at V came to 4 bases and at J to 1 base, leaving 8 bases not matched to a gene. This CDR3 is built from 16 residues. Germline values: CDR1 SGHRS, CDR2 YFSETQ. In DNA, the CDR3 is TGCGCCAGCAGCCTTTCCCCGGGACAGGGGAACACTGAAGCTTTCTTT. Its protein product is CASSLSPGQGNTEAFF.

V is TRBV5-1 and J is TRBJ2-1; unclear D gene. This CDR3 contains 16 residues. Trimming shortened V by 0 bases and J by 5 bases, and 15 bases separated the two germline ends. Per germline, CDR1 SGHRS and CDR2 YFSETQ. The CDR3 DNA reads TGCGCCAGCAGCTTGGACCCCACTTCGAGGAACAATGAGCAGTTCTTC. It specifies CASSLDPTSRNNEQFF.

Remarks on this clonotype: The junction and the germline gene differ at one end; a read error may be behind it. This sequence joins TRBV7-8 and TRBJ1-2; 8 bases line up with TRBD1. CDR1 SGHVS and CDR2 FQNEAQ come from the germline V gene. The CDR3 has 15 amino acids. This chain's CDR3 is CASSPPRTGNYDYTF. In DNA, the CDR3 is TGTGCCAGCAGCCCCCCTCGGACAGGGAACTATGACTACACCTTC.

This clonotype has a count of ten or more. The chain combines TRBV29-1 with TRBJ2-7; D perhaps matches TRBD1 (6 bases). The CDR3 has 11 amino acids. Germline CDR1 is SQVTM and CDR2 is ANQGSEA. V was trimmed by 3 bases and J by 3 bases, leaving 6 bases between them. CDR3 amino acids: CSVEDSYEQYF. CDR3 coding DNA: TGCAGCGTTGAGGACAGCTACGAGCAGTACTTC.

There are a few counts of this clonotype. CDR3 coding DNA: TGCGCCAGCAGCCAAGGTGTGGGACAGGGAGTTCAAAAGCAGTACTTC. As protein: CASSQGVGQGVQKQYF. The V call is TRBV4-1, the J call TRBJ2-5, with 9 bases that match TRBD1. Germline assignment: CDR1 MGHRA and CDR2 YSYEKL. The trim removed 1 base at V and 11 bases at J, leaving 14 bases unmatched. This CDR3 comprises 16 residues.

The V gene is TRBV5-1, the J gene TRBJ2-2; D is ambiguous. The CDR3 is made up of 16 amino acids. Trimming removed 0 bases at V and 6 bases at J, with 15 bases between. The germline V gene encodes CDR1 SGHRS and CDR2 YFSETQ. CDR3 DNA sequence: TGCGCCAGCAGCTTGGCCTCAGTAATGGAATCCGGGGAGCTGTTTTTT. It encodes CASSLASVMESGELFF.

Only one count was recorded for this clonotype. The chain is built from TRBV7-6 and TRBJ2-2; 7 positions match TRBD1. CDR1 is SGHVS, CDR2 FNYEAQ, per germline. The J segment lost 4 bases and the V segment lost 5 bases, leaving 10 bases of the junction unmatched. This CDR3 contains 16 residues. The CDR3 region is CASSQRQGLSTGELFF. CDR3 sequence (DNA): TGTGCCAGCAGCCAGAGACAGGGATTGAGCACCGGGGAGCTGTTTTTT.

The chain combines TRBV4-1 with TRBJ1-6, with 7 positions matching TRBD1. V was pared by 0 bases and J by 13 bases, with 9 bases of the junction left unmatched. CDR1 is MGHRA and CDR2 is YSYEKL in the germline V gene. This CDR3 is built from 15 residues. The CDR3 loop is CASSQEGQLPNPLHF. CDR3 DNA sequence: TGCGCCAGCAGCCAAGAGGGACAGCTCCCCAATCCCCTCCACTTT.